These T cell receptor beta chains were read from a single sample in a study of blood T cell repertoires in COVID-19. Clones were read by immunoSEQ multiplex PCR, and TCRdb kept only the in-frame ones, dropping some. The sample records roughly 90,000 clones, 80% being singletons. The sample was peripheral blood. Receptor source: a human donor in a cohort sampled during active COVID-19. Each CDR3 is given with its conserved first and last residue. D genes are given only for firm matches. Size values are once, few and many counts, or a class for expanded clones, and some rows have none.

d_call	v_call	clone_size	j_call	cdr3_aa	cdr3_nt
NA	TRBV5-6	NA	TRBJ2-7	CASSRTAYEQYF	TGTGCCAGCAGCAGGACAGCCTACGAGCAGTACTTC
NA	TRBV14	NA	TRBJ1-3	CASSQVSLSSGNTIYF	TGTGCCAGCAGCCAAGTTTCGCTAAGCTCTGGAAACACCATATATTTT
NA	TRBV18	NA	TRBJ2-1	CASSPDSNEQFF	TGTGCCAGCTCACCAGACAGTAATGAGCAGTTCTTC
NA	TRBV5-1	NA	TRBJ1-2	CASSRQSYYGYTF	TGCGCCAGCAGCAGACAGAGTTACTATGGCTACACCTTC
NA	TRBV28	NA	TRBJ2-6	CASRPGGSGANVLTF	TGTGCCAGCAGACCAGGGGGGTCTGGGGCCAACGTCCTGACTTTC
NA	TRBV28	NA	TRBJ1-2	CASSLGTAAGYGYTF	TGTGCCAGCAGTCTAGGGACTGCGGCAGGGTACGGCTACACCTTC
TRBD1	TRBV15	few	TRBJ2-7	CATSRETGGYEQYF	TGTGCCACCAGCAGAGAGACAGGGGGCTACGAGCAGTACTTC
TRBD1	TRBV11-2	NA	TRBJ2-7	CASSLNTQGARSYEQYF	TGTGCCAGCAGCCTGAACACTCAGGGGGCGCGATCCTACGAGCAGTACTTC
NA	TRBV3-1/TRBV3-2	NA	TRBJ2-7	CASSQLGGRHYEQYF	TGTGCCAGCAGCCAATTGGGGGGGCGACACTACGAGCAGTACTTC
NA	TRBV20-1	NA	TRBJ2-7	CSASFGRNRHF	TGCAGTGCTAGCTTCGGTAGGAACAGGCACTTC
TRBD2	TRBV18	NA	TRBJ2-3	CASSPLGIGTSGIDTQYF	TGTGCCAGCTCACCTCTAGGTATCGGGACTAGCGGCATAGATACGCAGTATTTT
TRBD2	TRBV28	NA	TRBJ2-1	CASTLAGERINEQFF	TGTGCCAGCACCTTAGCGGGAGAAAGAATTAATGAGCAGTTCTTC
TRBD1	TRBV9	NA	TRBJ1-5	CASSEGTGFQPQHF	TGTGCCAGCAGCGAGGGGACAGGGTTCCAGCCCCAGCATTTT
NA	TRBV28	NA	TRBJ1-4	CASREGRDEKLFF	TGTGCCAGCAGAGAAGGCAGGGATGAAAAACTGTTTTTT
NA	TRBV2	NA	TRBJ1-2	CASSAGGDYGYTF	TGTGCCAGCAGTGCGGGGGGGGACTATGGCTACACCTTC
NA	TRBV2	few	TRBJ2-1	CASSDVGVIEQFF	TGTGCCAGCAGTGATGTAGGAGTCATAGAGCAGTTCTTC
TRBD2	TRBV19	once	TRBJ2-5	CASSTVSGRQETQYF	TGTGCCAGTAGTACGGTCAGCGGGAGGCAAGAGACCCAGTACTTC
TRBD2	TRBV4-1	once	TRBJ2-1	CASSQTGTSGSYEQFF	TGCGCCAGCAGCCAAACCGGGACTAGCGGGAGCTATGAGCAGTTCTTC
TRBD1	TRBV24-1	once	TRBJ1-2	CATSDGSLTGEGYTF	TGTGCCACCAGTGATGGAAGCCTGACAGGGGAGGGCTACACCTTC
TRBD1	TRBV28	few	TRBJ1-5	CASRGQTSNQPQHF	TGTGCCAGCAGGGGACAGACTAGCAATCAGCCCCAGCATTTT
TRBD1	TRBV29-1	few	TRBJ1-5	CSVEWQGDRQPQHF	TGCAGCGTTGAATGGCAGGGGGATCGTCAGCCCCAGCATTTT
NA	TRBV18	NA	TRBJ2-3	CASSPYTDTQYF	TGTGCCAGCTCCCCATACACAGATACGCAGTATTTT
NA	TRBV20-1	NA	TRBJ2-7	CSASDGTHYEQYF	TGCAGTGCTAGTGACGGGACACACTACGAGCAGTACTTC
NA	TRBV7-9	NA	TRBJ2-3	CASSSEGAGGTQYF	TGTGCCAGCAGCTCTGAGGGGGCGGGGGGAACGCAGTATTTT
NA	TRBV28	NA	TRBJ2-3	CASSPTYKYQGDTQYF	TGTGCCAGCAGTCCCACTTACAAATACCAGGGAGATACGCAGTATTTT
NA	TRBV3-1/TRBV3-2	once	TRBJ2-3	CASSQASYTQYF	TGTGCCAGCAGCCAAGCGTCCTATACGCAGTATTTT
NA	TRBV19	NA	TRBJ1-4	CASNTNHASTNEKLFF	TGTGCCAGTAACACGAACCATGCTTCAACTAATGAAAAACTGTTTTTT
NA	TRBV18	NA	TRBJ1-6	CASSPQEGGNSPLHF	TGTGCCAGCTCACCTCAAGAGGGTGGCAATTCACCCCTCCACTTT
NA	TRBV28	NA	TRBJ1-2	CASRTGHRYGYTF	TGTGCCAGCAGGACGGGACACCGCTATGGCTACACCTTC
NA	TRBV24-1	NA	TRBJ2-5	CATSDSGGSGLKETQYF	TGTGCCACCAGTGATTCTGGGGGTAGCGGCCTTAAAGAGACCCAGTACTTC
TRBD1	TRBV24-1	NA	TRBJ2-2	CATSDKRDRGYTGELFF	TGTGCCACCAGTGACAAAAGGGACAGGGGGTACACCGGGGAGCTGTTTTTT